Listed below are T cell receptor beta chains from one sample, sequenced in a study of CD8 T cells in Susac syndrome. Via MiXCR, TCRdb re-called the immunoSEQ multiplex PCR reads, giving one row per CDR3 protein. The table includes about 140,000 distinct CDR3 sequences, about 94% detected once. The sample taken for sequencing was CD8+ T cells from PBMCs. The source of these receptors is a human donor in good health. The CDR3 runs from the conserved cysteine through the conserved F or W. D genes are given only for firm matches. Clone size appears in some rows only: once, few, many, or a class for an expanded clone.

d_call	v_call	cdr3_length	clone_size	j_call	cdr3_nt	cdr3_aa
.	TRBV6-5	12	.	TRBJ2-7	TGTGCCAGCAGGAGTTCCCGGTACGAGCAGTACTTC	CASRSSRYEQYF
.	TRBV20-1	11	.	TRBJ2-7	TGCAGTGCTAGGGTTGGGACCGAGCAGTACTTC	CSARVGTEQYF
TRBD1	TRBV20-1	17	.	TRBJ1-5	TGCAGTGCCCGCGGACAGGGTCCCCGTGTCGGTTATCGGCCCCAGCATTTT	CSARGQGPRVGYRPQHF
.	TRBV7-2	14	.	TRBJ2-1	TGTGCCAGCAGCTTTGGGGCAGGGTACTATGAGCAGTTCTTC	CASSFGAGYYEQFF
.	TRBV28	16	once	TRBJ2-7	TGTGCCAGCAGCAGGGTAGACAACGGAGAGAGGGGCGAGCAGTACTTC	CASSRVDNGERGEQYF
.	TRBV29-1	12	.	TRBJ2-1	TGCAGCGTTGAAGACAGCTACAATGAGCAGTTCTTC	CSVEDSYNEQFF
TRBD1	TRBV28	15	.	TRBJ2-1	TGTGCCAGCAGCACGGACAGGGGGCGCGCCAATGAGCAGTTCTTC	CASSTDRGRANEQFF
TRBD2	TRBV27	14	.	TRBJ2-5	TGTGCCAGCAGTTCGAGCGGGGGGCAAGAGACCCAGTACTTC	CASSSSGGQETQYF
.	TRBV27	15	.	TRBJ2-7	TGTGCCAGCAGTTGGGGGGGGAGGGGGACCTACGAGCAGTACTTC	CASSWGGRGTYEQYF
.	TRBV14	13	few	TRBJ2-7	TGTGCCAGCAGCCAAGATCGTGGCTACGAGCAGTACTTC	CASSQDRGYEQYF
TRBD2	TRBV7-9	18	once	TRBJ2-5	TGTGCCAGCAGCGCAGACGTCACTAGCGAATGGGTTGGGGAGACCCAGTACTTC	CASSADVTSEWVGETQYF
TRBD2	TRBV28	11	.	TRBJ2-1	TGTGCCAGCACCTCCGGGACTAGAGACTTCTTC	CASTSGTRDFF
TRBD2	TRBV20-1	15	.	TRBJ2-1	TGCAGTGCTCTACCGACTAGCGGGAGAAAGGATGAGCAGTTCTTC	CSALPTSGRKDEQFF
TRBD2	TRBV6-5	14	.	TRBJ2-7	TGTGCCAGCACCGCGGGAGGTGGGGCCTACGAGCAGTACTTC	CASTAGGGAYEQYF
TRBD1	TRBV18	16	.	TRBJ2-7	TGTGCCAGCTCACCCTCTAAGGGGGCGAGAACCTACGAGCAGTACTTC	CASSPSKGARTYEQYF
.	TRBV11-1	13	.	TRBJ1-1	TGTGCCAGCAGCCCCTCGGTGTATACTGAAGCTTTCTTT	CASSPSVYTEAFF
TRBD1	TRBV29-1	14	.	TRBJ1-2	TGCAGCGATATGCCGGGACAGGGTATTGATGGCTACACCTTC	CSDMPGQGIDGYTF
TRBD1	TRBV13	17	.	TRBJ1-2	TGTGCCAGCAGCCCGGGCGCTTATGGACAGGGGGACTATGGCTACACCTTC	CASSPGAYGQGDYGYTF
.	TRBV3-1	14	.	TRBJ2-1	TGTGCCAGCAGCCAAGGACAGAACTACAATGAGCAGTTCTTC	CASSQGQNYNEQFF
.	TRBV12-3/TRBV12-4	14	.	TRBJ2-7	TGTGCCAGCAGTTCAGACGGGACTTACGGCGAGCAGTACTTC	CASSSDGTYGEQYF
.	TRBV20-1	12	few	TRBJ2-7	TGCAGTGCTAGCGAAGGGGGAATTGAGCAGTACTTC	CSASEGGIEQYF
.	TRBV7-2	15	.	TRBJ2-5	TGTGCCAGCAGCCCCACCGGGACATGGGGAGAGACCCAGTACTTC	CASSPTGTWGETQYF
.	TRBV13	13	.	TRBJ2-2	TGTGCCAGCAGCCCGCGGTCCCCCGGGGAGCTGTTTTTT	CASSPRSPGELFF
.	TRBV27	14	.	TRBJ2-2	TGTGCCAGCAGGTGGACCGCTTACACCGGGGAGCTGTTTTTT	CASRWTAYTGELFF
TRBD2	TRBV29-1	14	.	TRBJ2-5	TGCAGCGTTGATGCTGCGGGGGAACAAGAGACCCAGTACTTC	CSVDAAGEQETQYF
TRBD1	TRBV12-3/TRBV12-4	15	.	TRBJ2-5	TGTGCCAGCAGTCCCCTGGACAGGGGGGAAGAGACCCAGTACTTC	CASSPLDRGEETQYF
TRBD2	TRBV29-1	17	once	TRBJ2-1	TGCAGCGTGGGGGGTGGACTAGCGGGAGGAAAGTACAATGAGCAGTTCTTC	CSVGGGLAGGKYNEQFF
TRBD1	TRBV7-8	15	.	TRBJ2-7	TGTGCCAGCAGCACGCTGGACAGGGCGTCGTACGAGCAGTACTTC	CASSTLDRASYEQYF
TRBD2	TRBV12-3/TRBV12-4	16	.	TRBJ2-5	TGTGCCAGCAGTCCTCCCCTAGCGGGAGTTGGCGAGACCCAGTACTTC	CASSPPLAGVGETQYF
.	TRBV4-2	14	.	TRBJ2-7	TGTGCCAGCAGCGTATCCCGGGACGGCTACGAGCAGTACTTC	CASSVSRDGYEQYF
.	TRBV7-9	9	.	TRBJ2-1	TGTGCCAGTCCGGGAATGCAGTTCTTC	CASPGMQFF
.	TRBV19	13	.	TRBJ1-5	TGTGCCAGTAGTAATAATGGCAATCAGCCCCAGCATTTT	CASSNNGNQPQHF
.	TRBV29-1	15	.	TRBJ2-2	TGCAGCGTTGTTCCAGGGGCAGCGAACACCGGGGAGCTGTTTTTT	CSVVPGAANTGELFF
.	TRBV9	14	.	TRBJ2-3	TGTGCCAGCAGCGCAGCCCTGTGGACGGATACGCAGTATTTT	CASSAALWTDTQYF
TRBD1	TRBV9	15	.	TRBJ1-4	TGTGCCAGCAGCGTAGAGGGGACAGGGGGTGAAAAACTGTTTTTT	CASSVEGTGGEKLFF
TRBD1	TRBV6-2/TRBV6-3	16	.	TRBJ2-1	TGTGCCAGCCTGGGGGGCACAGGACAGGGTGTATATGAGCAGTTCTTC	CASLGGTGQGVYEQFF
TRBD1	TRBV5-1	16	.	TRBJ1-2	TGCGCCAGCAGCTTAGAACAGGGGCAAAGATCCTATGGCTACACCTTC	CASSLEQGQRSYGYTF
.	TRBV4-3	12	once	TRBJ2-1	TGCGCCAGCAGCCAAGAAGGGAACGAGCAGTTCTTC	CASSQEGNEQFF
.	TRBV19	11	few	TRBJ2-2	TGTGCCAGTAGAGGCCCCGGGGAGCTGTTTTTT	CASRGPGELFF
.	TRBV4-2	14	.	TRBJ2-6	TGTGCCAGCAGCTCCGACTCTGGGGCCAACGTCCTGACTTTC	CASSSDSGANVLTF
.	TRBV12-5	14	.	TRBJ2-1	TGTGCTAGTGGTTTGGTGCAGGGGGGCAATGAGCAGTTCTTC	CASGLVQGGNEQFF
.	TRBV15	14	.	TRBJ2-7	TGTGCCACCAGCAGCCAGGCCCAACCCTACGAGCAGTACTTC	CATSSQAQPYEQYF
.	TRBV11-2	12	.	TRBJ1-2	TGTGCCAGCAGCTACACAGGGAATGGCTACACCTTC	CASSYTGNGYTF
TRBD1	TRBV29-1	11	.	TRBJ1-2	TGCAGCGTCGGGACAGAATATGGCTACACCTTC	CSVGTEYGYTF
.	TRBV24-1	11	once	TRBJ2-1	TGTGCCACCTCTTTAGGTGCTAAGCAGTTCTTC	CATSLGAKQFF
.	TRBV6-5	13	.	TRBJ2-2	TGTGCCAGCAGTTACTCAGCCCCCGGGGAGCTGTTTTTT	CASSYSAPGELFF
.	TRBV12-3/TRBV12-4	14	.	TRBJ1-4	TGTGCCAGCACCGACAGTGCAACTAATGAAAAACTGTTTTTT	CASTDSATNEKLFF
.	TRBV20-1	16	.	TRBJ2-1	TGCAGTGCTAGAGGACCGGGATCTCCTTTCTACAATGAGCAGTTCTTC	CSARGPGSPFYNEQFF
TRBD2	TRBV20-1	15	.	TRBJ2-3	TGCAGTGCTAGCCTAGCGGGTCGGAGCACAGATACGCAGTATTTT	CSASLAGRSTDTQYF
.	TRBV6-4	11	.	TRBJ1-2	TGTGCCAGCAATGGTGGATATGGCTACACCTTC	CASNGGYGYTF
.	TRBV19	17	.	TRBJ2-1	TGTGCCAGTAGTATAGTTGGGTGGGGAAGCTCCTACAATGAGCAGTTCTTC	CASSIVGWGSSYNEQFF
TRBD2	TRBV20-1	18	.	TRBJ2-3	TGCAGTGCTAGTCGTGGGACTAGCTTTGCTTTATACACAGATACGCAGTATTTT	CSASRGTSFALYTDTQYF